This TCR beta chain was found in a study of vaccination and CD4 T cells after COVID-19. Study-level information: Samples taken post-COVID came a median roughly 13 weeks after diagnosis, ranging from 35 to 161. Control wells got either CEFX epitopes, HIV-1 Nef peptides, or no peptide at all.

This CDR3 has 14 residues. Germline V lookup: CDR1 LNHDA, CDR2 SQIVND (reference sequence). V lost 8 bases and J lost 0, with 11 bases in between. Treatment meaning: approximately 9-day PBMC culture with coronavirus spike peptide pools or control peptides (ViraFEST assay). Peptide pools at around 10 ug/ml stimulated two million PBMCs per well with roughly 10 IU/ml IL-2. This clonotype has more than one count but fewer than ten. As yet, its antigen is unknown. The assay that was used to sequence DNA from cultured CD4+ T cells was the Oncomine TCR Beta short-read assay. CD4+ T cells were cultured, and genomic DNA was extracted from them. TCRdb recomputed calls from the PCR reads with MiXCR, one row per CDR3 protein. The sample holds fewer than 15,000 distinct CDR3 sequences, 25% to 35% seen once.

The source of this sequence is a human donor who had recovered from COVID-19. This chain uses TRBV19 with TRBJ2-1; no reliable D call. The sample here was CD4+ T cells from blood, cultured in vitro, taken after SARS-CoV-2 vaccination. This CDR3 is CASSGELSYNEQFF. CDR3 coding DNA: TGTGCCAGTTCGGGTGAGCTCTCCTACAATGAGCAGTTCTTC.